The 15 T cell receptor beta chains reported below all come from one sample, sequenced in a study of esophageal squamous cell carcinoma under preoperative chemotherapy. TCRdb re-analysed the PCR reads in MiXCR, keeping a single row per CDR3 protein. The table records roughly 10,000 distinct CDR3 sequences, roughly 60% of them present only once. Time point reported: after preoperative PTX-NDP chemotherapy. The sample was gathered from a patient given preoperative chemotherapy. Source of these receptors: a human donor with esophageal squamous cell carcinoma. The donor label of this sample is uncertain.

The chain combines TRBV10-1 with TRBJ2-2; TRBD2 aligns across 7 bases. Germline CDR1 WNHNN, CDR2 SYGVQD (reference sequence). The length of the CDR3 is 12 residues. The junction had 10 bases not matched to a gene; V was cut back by 10 bases and J by 11 bases. CDR3 sequence (DNA): TGCGCCATCTCACCTGGGAGGGGTGAGCTGTTTTTT. Protein: CAISPGRGELFF.

This clonotype was seen more than once but under ten times. The CDR3 region is CASSLSYGSEQYF. CDR3 DNA sequence: TGTGCCAGCAGTTTGAGCTACGGCAGTGAGCAGTACTTC. This chain connects TRBV27 to TRBJ2-1; D gene uncertain. The end of the DNA fits TRBJ2-7 better, so the J call may be wrong. This CDR3 region has 13 residues. From germline, CDR1 is MNHEY and CDR2 SMNVEV (reference sequence).

The chain couples TRBV6-5 to TRBJ2-1, with 9 bases aligning to TRBD2. The CDR3 has 15 amino acids. The germline CDR1 and CDR2 sequences are MNHEY and SVGAGI. With 4 bases clipped from V and 3 bases from J, the junction kept 4 bases outside the gene matches. The CDR3 DNA is TGTGCCAGCAGTTTGGGACTAGCTGTCTACAATGAGCAGTTCTTC. Protein: CASSLGLAVYNEQFF.

This clonotype was seen once. V is TRBV6-1 and J is TRBJ2-3, with 14 bases matching TRBD2. Unmatched junction bases numbered 30, after V lost 6 bases and J lost 10 bases. CDR3 size: 22 residues. The germline CDR1 and CDR2 sequences are MNHNS and SASEGT. The CDR3 sequence is CASRGTKRGPGLAGVETEAQYF. The CDR3 DNA reads as TGTGCCAGCAGGGGGACTAAGCGGGGGCCGGGACTAGCGGGAGTGGAGACAGAGGCGCAGTATTTT.

The V call is TRBV11-3, the J call TRBJ2-7, with 7 nucleotides matching TRBD1. The V and J ends lost 5 bases and 7 bases, in that order; junction bases with no gene match: 11. The CDR3 extends over 14 amino acids. The V gene's germline CDR1 is SGHNT and CDR2 YENEEA. The CDR3 DNA sequence: TGTGCCAGCAGCCATATGACAGGGAGCAATGAGCAGTACTTC. Translated: CASSHMTGSNEQYF.

The V and J genes are TRBV6-1 and TRBJ2-3; 8 bases are shared with TRBD2. TRBJ2-7 explains the end of the DNA better; the J call may be wrong. The CDR3 totals 13 residues. Per the germline V gene, CDR1 is MNHNS and CDR2 is SASEGT. CDR3 DNA sequence: TGTGCCAGGGGCGCGGGGGGCAAAGATACGCAGTACTTC. Translated: CARGAGGKDTQYF.

The chain links TRBV6-1 to TRBJ2-1, with a tentative D call TRBD2 (6 bases). V gave up 7 bases and J gave up 10 bases, with 11 bases separating them. This CDR3 region has 11 residues. CDR1 and CDR2 (germline): MNHNS, SASEGT. As DNA, the CDR3 is TGTGCCAGCACCTCGGCGGGGGAGCAGTTCTTC. It yields the protein CASTSAGEQFF.

The chain recombines TRBV27 with TRBJ2-3; D not resolved. CDR1 and CDR2 from the germline V gene are MNHEY and SMNVEV (reference sequence). V was cut by 4 bases and J by 5 bases, with 7 bases left in between. This CDR3 has 12 amino acids. CDR3 region: CASSSILDTQYF. DNA for the CDR3: TGTGCCAGCAGTTCAATTCTAGATACGCAGTATTTT.

Of note for this clonotype: Sequence at one end of the junction differs from germline and may be a read error. This chain joins TRBV6-1 and TRBJ2-5, with a weak D call TRBD2 (6 bases). The CDR3 has 15 residues. Germline loops: CDR1 MNHNS, CDR2 SASEGT. The CDR3 loop reads CASRGTGSSVKTQYF. The CDR3 DNA sequence: TGTGCCAGCAGGGGGACGGGGTCTAGCGTAAAGACCCAGTATTTC.

This clonotype is medium-sized in the sample. This chain connects TRBV6-1 to TRBJ1-1; 7 bases map to TRBD1. The germline V gene has CDR1 MNHNS and CDR2 SASEGT. The CDR3 is made up of 13 amino acids. V trimming: 10 bases; J trimming: 5 bases; junction bases outside the gene matches: 10. The CDR3 loop is CATQTDRDTEAFF. The CDR3 bases are TGTGCCACCCAAACCGACAGGGATACTGAAGCTTTCTTT.

A few counts support this clonotype. A read error may be the cause here, since a much bigger clone is one base away. This rearrangement joins TRBV12-3 or TRBV12-4 to TRBJ2-3; no clear D. The DNA end is more similar to TRBJ2-7, so the J call may be wrong. The CDR3 spans 12 residues. CDR3 sequence: CASRNLETEQYF. CDR3 in DNA: TGTGCCAGCAGGAACCTAGAGACTGAGCAGTACTTC.

J is TRBJ2-5 and V is TRBV7-6, with TRBD2 as a possible D gene (6 bases). Trimming cost V 2 bases and J 11 bases, with 18 bases left between them. The CDR3 has 14 amino acids. Germline V CDR1 and CDR2: SGHVS, FNYEAQ. The CDR3 DNA reads as TGTGCCAGCAGCTTAAGCGGGTCTAGTTATGAGCAGTACTTC. It yields the protein CASSLSGSSYEQYF.

With regard to this clonotype: Germline is not matched at one junction end, which may reflect a read error. The chain combines TRBV7-6 with TRBJ2-2; 7 bases agree with TRBD1. CDR3 size: 15 residues. Germline CDR1 SGHVS, CDR2 FNYEAQ. CDR3 loop: CASSTTTVNTGEQFF. CDR3 DNA: TGTGCCAGCAGCACGACTACCGTGAACACAGGGGAGCAGTTTTTT.

On this clonotype itself: One end of the junction varies from germline; a read error may be responsible. The rearrangement joins TRBV6-8 to TRBJ2-3; D assignment may be TRBD1 or TRBD2 (5 bases each). The V gene's germline CDR1 is MNHGY and CDR2 SAAAGT. The length of the CDR3 is 16 residues. This CDR3 is CACRELWGSYTETQYF. In nucleotides, the CDR3 is TGTGCCTGCAGGGAGCTTTGGGGCAGCTACACAGAGACGCAGTATTTT.

The V and J genes are TRBV6-1 and TRBJ2-3; 14 bases are a match to TRBD2. Trimming took 7 bases from V and 4 from J; bases not matched to a gene: 4. Germline values: CDR1 MNHNS, CDR2 SASEGT. The CDR3 contains 15 residues. The CDR3 here is CASTQGLAGADTQYF. CDR3 coding DNA: TGTGCCAGCACCCAGGGACTAGCGGGAGCAGATACGCAGTATTTT.